The 5 T cell receptor beta chains below come from one sample, sequenced in a study of beta chain features in type 1 diabetes. What was sequenced were expressed TCRB transcripts, since all of the isolated RNA had been reverse transcribed. Some clones are missing from TCRdb's copy, which holds only in-frame ones; the method was immunoSEQ multiplex PCR. The sample contains tens of thousands of clones, roughly three fifths of which appear only once. The sequenced sample was Tregs from blood. All receptors derive from a woman under 30 in good health.

This chain links TRBV4-2 with TRBJ1-1; the D gene is possibly TRBD1 (5 bases). V lost 1 base, J lost 0 bases, and 9 bases lay in between. Looked up from germline, CDR1 is LGHNA and CDR2 is YNFKEQ. The CDR3 is 15 amino acids. In DNA, the CDR3 is TGTGCCAGCAGCCAAGTCCAGGGATTGAACACTGAAGCTTTCTTT. It codes for CASSQVQGLNTEAFF.

The chain is built from TRBV5-1 and TRBJ2-5, with D unresolved. There are 13 residues in the CDR3. CDR1 is SGHRS and CDR2 is YFSETQ in the germline V gene. V lost 0 bases and J lost 5, with 8 bases in between. In DNA, the CDR3 is TGCGCCAGCAGCTTGGGAGGTATCGAGACCCAGTACTTC. The encoded protein is CASSLGGIETQYF.

This clone was found once. This rearrangement joins TRBV29-1 to TRBJ2-5; D possibly corresponds to TRBD2 (6 bases). TRBJ2-7 matches the DNA end more closely, so the J call is doubtful. CDR3 size: 14 residues. The germline V gene has CDR1 SQVTM and CDR2 ANQGSEA. As DNA, the CDR3 is TGCAGCGTCGCCCGCGGGATCCCCTCCTACGAGCAGTACTTC. It codes for CSVARGIPSYEQYF.

This clone has a handful of counts. The V call is TRBV29-1, the J call TRBJ2-7; D possibly corresponds to TRBD1 (5 bases). This CDR3 region has 13 residues. Germline V CDR1 and CDR2: SQVTM, ANQGSEA. Trimming cost V 6 bases and J 6 bases, with 18 bases left between them. The CDR3 nucleotides read TGCAGCGTCCAGAACACCAGGGTGAGCGAGCAGTACTTC. Amino acids: CSVQNTRVSEQYF.

The CDR3 DNA sequence: TGTGCCAGCAGACCGACCTATACAGGGGAAGCTTTCTTT. Translating it yields CASRPTYTGEAFF. The chain recombines TRBV7-9 with TRBJ1-1; tentatively, D is TRBD1 (6 bases). Germline CDR1 is SEHNR and CDR2 is FQNEAQ (reference sequence). V dropped 6 bases and J dropped 8 bases, with 16 bases sitting between them. The CDR3 has 13 amino acids.